The 18 T cell receptor beta chains given below trace back to one sample, sequenced in a study of control samples from healthy donors and cancer patients. The table came from immunoSEQ multiplex PCR; TCRdb's copy has only in-frame clones and leaves some out. The data show 99,000 or so clones, with roughly four fifths seen just once and 1.5% to 2.5% held by the top ten. The sample taken for sequencing was blood. The receptors were gathered from a man in his sixties in good health.

This chain links TRBV6-6 with TRBJ1-5; 7 nucleotides match TRBD1. This CDR3 has 15 amino acids. In germline, CDR1 is MNHNY, CDR2 SVGAGI (reference sequence). The J segment lost 3 bases and the V segment lost 6 bases, leaving 8 bases of the junction unmatched. CDR3 amino acids: CASSPGQPYNQPQHF. The CDR3 nucleotides are TGTGCCAGCAGCCCGGGACAGCCCTACAATCAGCCCCAGCATTTT.

CDR3 in amino acids: CASSLDRWDEQFF. CDR3 bases: TGTGCCAGCAGCCTCGACCGATGGGATGAGCAGTTCTTC. V and J are TRBV27 and TRBJ2-1; D not resolved. Trimming removed 6 bases from V and 8 bases from J, with 14 bases in between. Per germline, CDR1 MNHEY and CDR2 SMNVEV (reference sequence). This CDR3 is 13 amino acids long.

The chain recombines TRBV7-8 with TRBJ2-3; D not certain. The germline V gene encodes CDR1 SGHVS and CDR2 FQNEAQ. The CDR3 extends over 15 amino acids. The V end was cut by 5 bases, the J end by 0 bases, with 12 bases between. The CDR3 bases are TGTGCCAGCAGCCGATCAGGCATTAGCACAGATACGCAGTATTTT. Translated, it gives CASSRSGISTDTQYF. Full variable domain (remainder filled in from reference TRBV7-8 and TRBJ2-3): GAGVSQSPRYKVAKRGQDVALRCDPISGHVSLFWYQQALGQGPEFLTYFQNEAQLDKSGLPSDRFFAERPEGSVSTLKIQRTQQEDSAVYLCASSRSGISTDTQYFGPGTRLTVL.

This clone was detected only a few times. This rearrangement joins TRBV5-1 to TRBJ2-5, with no clear D. Trimming removed 0 bases at V and 3 bases at J, with 6 bases between. There are 13 residues in the CDR3. The germline CDR1 and CDR2 sequences are SGHRS and YFSETQ. CDR3 loop: CASSLVLEETQYF. CDR3 sequence (DNA): TGCGCCAGCAGCTTGGTTCTTGAAGAGACCCAGTACTTC. Complete variable domain (other parts from reference TRBV5-1 and TRBJ2-5): KAGVTQTPRYLIKTRGQQVTLSCSPISGHRSVSWYQQTPGQGLQFLFEYFSETQRNKGNFPGRFSGRQFSNSRSEMNVSTLELGDSALYLCASSLVLEETQYFGPGTRLLVL.

This chain uses TRBV7-9 with TRBJ2-2; tentatively, D is TRBD1 or TRBD2 (5 bases each). Trimming pared 4 bases from V and 4 bases from J, leaving 10 bases between. The CDR3 has 14 amino acids. Germline CDR1 is SEHNR and CDR2 is FQNEAQ (reference sequence). The CDR3 loop reads CASSWTGGTGELFF. DNA of the CDR3: TGTGCCAGCAGCTGGACTGGGGGCACCGGGGAGCTGTTTTTT.

The CDR3 sequence is CASSLANGAGGIGTGELFF. The DNA of the CDR3 is TGTGCCAGCAGCTTGGCCAACGGGGCAGGGGGCATTGGAACCGGGGAGCTGTTTTTT. The V call is TRBV5-8, the J call TRBJ2-2; TRBD1 matches at 8 bases. Germline V gene lookup returns CDR1 SGHTS and CDR2 YDEGEE. The CDR3 is made up of 19 amino acids. After removal of 0 bases from V and 5 bases from J, the junction contained 15 bases not matched to a gene.

V is TRBV15 and J is TRBJ1-5, with D uncertain. V lost 0 bases and J lost 5, with 5 bases in between. Per germline, CDR1 LNHNV and CDR2 YYDKDF (reference sequence). There are 13 residues in the CDR3. This CDR3 reads CATSRDRDQPQHF. The CDR3 nucleotides are TGTGCCACCAGCAGAGATCGGGATCAGCCCCAGCATTTT.

The rearrangement links TRBV10-1 to TRBJ2-1; D gene unclear. V gave up 8 bases and J gave up 1 base, with 9 bases separating them. The germline V gene has CDR1 WNHNN and CDR2 SYGVQD (reference sequence). The CDR3 runs to 13 residues. This CDR3 reads CASATDSYNEQFF. CDR3 DNA sequence: TGCGCCAGCGCTACAGATTCCTACAATGAGCAGTTCTTC.

The V and J genes are TRBV3-1 (or the pseudogene TRBV3-2) and TRBJ1-1; the D gene is possibly TRBD1 (5 bases). The CDR3 has 14 amino acids. Trimming pared 0 bases from V and 2 bases from J, leaving 7 bases between. From germline, CDR1 is LGHDT and CDR2 YNNKEL (reference sequence). The CDR3 protein is CASSQEGTNTEAFF. CDR3 nucleotides: TGTGCCAGCAGCCAAGAGGGGACCAACACTGAAGCTTTCTTT.

The chain is built from TRBV3-1 (or the pseudogene TRBV3-2) and TRBJ2-5, with 7 bases matching TRBD2. V gave up 4 bases and J gave up 5 bases; unmatched junction bases: 10. The CDR3 is made up of 15 amino acids. The germline gives CDR1 LGHDT, CDR2 YNNKEL (reference sequence). The CDR3 sequence is CASSLHGGKGETQYF. The CDR3 DNA reads TGTGCCAGCAGCCTCCACGGGGGGAAGGGGGAGACCCAGTACTTC.

The genes are TRBV11-1 and TRBJ2-7; 7 bases match TRBD1. The CDR3 sequence is 16 residues long. The J segment lost 4 bases and the V segment lost 0 bases, leaving 9 bases of the junction unmatched. The germline V gene encodes CDR1 SGHAT and CDR2 FQDESV (reference sequence). The DNA for the CDR3 is TGTGCCAGCAGCTTAGCCTCAGGGGGAAGAAAGTACGAGCAGTACTTC. Encoded protein: CASSLASGGRKYEQYF.

This clone showed up just a few times. The chain uses TRBV7-2 and TRBJ2-5; 7 bases match TRBD2. V lost 11 bases, J lost 5 bases, and 8 bases stayed unmatched. The CDR3 covers 12 residues. CDR1 and CDR2 (germline): SGHTA, FQGNSA. CDR3 nucleotides: TGTGCCTCAAGACGGGGGGAGGAGACCCAGTACTTC. Protein: CASRRGEETQYF.

The rearrangement joins TRBV6-1 to TRBJ1-6; no reliable D call. This CDR3 is built from 13 residues. The V end lost 3 bases, the J end lost 9 bases, and 9 bases lay between the germline ends. From germline, CDR1 is MNHNS and CDR2 SASEGT. The CDR3 loop reads CASSEGIGSPLHF. CDR3 sequence (DNA): TGTGCCAGCAGTGAGGGGATCGGTTCACCCCTCCACTTT.

V gene TRBV6-6 combines with J gene TRBJ2-5; no clear D. V shed 6 bases and J shed 5 bases, with 10 bases lying between them. CDR1 is MNHNY, CDR2 SVGAGI, per germline (reference sequence). The CDR3 is made up of 12 amino acids. CDR3 sequence: CASSKRMETQYF. CDR3 coding DNA: TGTGCCAGCAGCAAAAGGATGGAGACCCAGTACTTC.

The V gene is TRBV7-8, the J gene TRBJ2-1; 9 bases are a match to TRBD2. Losses at the gene ends were 5 bases for V and 7 bases for J; bases not matched to a gene: 6. CDR3 length equals 14 residues. Germline-derived CDR1 and CDR2 are SGHVS and FQNEAQ. The CDR3 sequence: CASSLGLAWNEQFF. Here the CDR3 DNA reads TGTGCCAGCAGCCTTGGACTAGCGTGGAATGAGCAGTTCTTC.

This chain connects TRBV7-2 to TRBJ1-3; maybe TRBD1 (6 bases). The CDR3 consists of 17 residues. V shed 2 bases and J shed 1 base, with 15 bases lying between them. CDR1 is SGHTA and CDR2 is FQGNSA in the germline V gene. The chain's CDR3 is CASSLSWTVRSGNTIYF. The CDR3, as DNA: TGTGCCAGCAGCTTATCTTGGACAGTGAGATCTGGAAACACCATATATTTT.

This clone has just a few counts. V gene TRBV21-1 combines with J gene TRBJ2-7. TRBV21-1 has pseudogene status. CDR3 length: 15 amino acids. The CDR3 sequence is CASSKEGEGGYEQYF. The CDR3 DNA reads TGTGCCAGCAGCAAAGAAGGAGAGGGGGGCTACGAGCAGTACTTC.

This clone showed up just a few times. The chain couples TRBV21-1 to TRBJ2-5; TRBD1 is taken as the D call from the table, unchecked against the DNA. TRBV21-1 is listed as a pseudogene. There are 12 residues in the CDR3. CDR3 loop: CARHRYRETQYF. In DNA form, the CDR3 reads TGTGCCAGGCACAGGTACAGGGAGACCCAGTACTTC.